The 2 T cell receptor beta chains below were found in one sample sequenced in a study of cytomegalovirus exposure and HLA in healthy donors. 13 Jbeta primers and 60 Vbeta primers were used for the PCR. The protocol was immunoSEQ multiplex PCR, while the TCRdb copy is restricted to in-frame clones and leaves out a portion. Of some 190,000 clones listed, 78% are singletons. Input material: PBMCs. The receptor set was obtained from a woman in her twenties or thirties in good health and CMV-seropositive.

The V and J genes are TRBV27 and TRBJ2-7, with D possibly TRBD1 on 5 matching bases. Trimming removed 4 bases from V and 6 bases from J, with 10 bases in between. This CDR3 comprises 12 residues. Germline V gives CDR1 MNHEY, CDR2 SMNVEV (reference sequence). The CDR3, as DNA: TGTGCCAGCAGTTCAGGGTTGGGCGAGCAGTACTTC. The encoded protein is CASSSGLGEQYF.

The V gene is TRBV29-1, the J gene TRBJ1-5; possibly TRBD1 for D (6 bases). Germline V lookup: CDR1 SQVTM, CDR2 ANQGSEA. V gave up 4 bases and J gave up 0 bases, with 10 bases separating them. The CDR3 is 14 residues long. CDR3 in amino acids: CSVVSGDSNQPQHF. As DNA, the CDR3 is TGCAGCGTTGTTTCAGGGGATAGCAATCAGCCCCAGCATTTT.